This entry lists 25 T cell receptor beta chains sequenced from one sample in a study of shared clonotypes between healthy human individuals (dated by TCRdb to between 2020 and 2021). The protocol used for the library was the immunoSEQ multiplex PCR assay. Entries here come from immuneACCESS through TCRdb and include only in-frame sequences with V and J called. Some clones fail to appear in such tables; in the studies checked, an unresolved V gene covers under half of the shortfall, and the cause of the remainder is unknown. For this sample there are 1.5 million to 2.5 million clones; approximately 94% appear just once. The ten largest clonotypes hold approximately 1% of the sample. CD8 naive samples consisted of CD45RO-negative cells that were positively selected for CCR7, yielding a CD45RA+CCR7+ population without TemRA cells. Sample: naive CD8+ T cells sorted from blood. Taken with the paper, the label for cell subset or site translates to: CD45RA+CCR7+. The receptor source for this set is a man between 18 and 35 years old in good health.

This clone was seen just once. V is TRBV5-4 and J is TRBJ2-7, with 9 bases fitting TRBD2. This CDR3 is built from 17 residues. CDR1 is SGHNT, CDR2 YYREEE, per germline (reference sequence). The V segment lost 4 bases and the J segment 2 bases; nucleotides outside the gene matches: 13. The CDR3 reads CASSRPGERGVTYEQYF. CDR3 DNA: TGTGCCAGCAGCCGTCCCGGGGAGCGGGGGGTAACCTACGAGCAGTACTTC.

The V gene is TRBV5-3, the J gene TRBJ2-7; TRBD1 aligns across 7 bases. TRBV5-3 is an ORF; its function is uncertain. V shed 4 bases and J 3 bases; nucleotides not matched to a gene: 7. The CDR3 loop spans 14 amino acids. The DNA of the CDR3 is TGTGCCAGAAGCCAATGCGGACAGGTCTACGAGCAGTACTTC. It translates to CARSQCGQVYEQYF.

The CDR3 DNA follows: TGTGCCAGCAGTTACTCGGAAAGGACTGCCTACGAGCAGTACTTC. Its protein is CASSYSERTAYEQYF. V usage is TRBV6-6 and J usage is TRBJ2-7, with D possibly being TRBD2 (5 bases). V was trimmed by 0 bases and J by 2 bases, leaving 11 bases between them. Germline CDR1 and CDR2: MNHNY and SVGAGI (reference sequence). The CDR3 is 15 amino acids.

In its sample, this clone was seen once. The V and J genes are TRBV5-1 and TRBJ1-1; no definite D call. The length of the CDR3 is 14 residues. The germline V and J ends were trimmed by 2 bases and 8 bases, with 16 bases remaining between them. In germline, CDR1 is SGHRS, CDR2 YFSETQ. CDR3 sequence: CASSFFSTEVEAFF. In nucleotides, the CDR3 is TGCGCCAGCAGCTTTTTCTCTACCGAGGTGGAAGCTTTCTTT.

Comment on this clone: This same CDR3 is encoded by further DNA sequences in the sample. This sequence joins TRBV7-9 and TRBJ1-5; no clear D gene. V was cut by 0 bases and J by 6 bases, with 3 bases left in between. CDR3 length: 12 amino acids. CDR1 is SEHNR and CDR2 is FQNEAQ in the germline V gene (reference sequence). As DNA, the CDR3 is TGTGCCAGCAGCTTAGCTAGTCAGCCCCAGCATTTT. This encodes CASSLASQPQHF.

The V and J genes are TRBV7-8 and TRBJ1-6; 10 bases agree with TRBD1. From germline, CDR1 is SGHVS and CDR2 FQNEAQ. CDR3 length: 16 residues. V was pared by 1 base and J by 7 bases, with 4 bases of the junction left unmatched. CDR3 loop: CASSLGPGQGNSPLHF. CDR3 nucleotide sequence: TGTGCCAGCAGCTTAGGACCGGGACAGGGGAATTCACCCCTCCACTTT.

The V call is TRBV6-6, the J call TRBJ2-1; 11 bases match TRBD2. Per germline, CDR1 MNHNY and CDR2 SVGAGI (reference sequence). The CDR3 is 14 residues long. V lost 7 bases and J lost 5; bases outside the gene matches: 4. This CDR3 is CASTVTSGDNEQFF. The CDR3 nucleotides are TGTGCCAGCACTGTGACTAGCGGGGACAATGAGCAGTTCTTC.

This rearrangement joins TRBV28 to TRBJ2-3; D could derive from TRBD1 or TRBD2 (6 bases each). The CDR3 loop spans 15 amino acids. CDR1 is MDHEN and CDR2 is SYDVKM in the germline V gene. V shed 2 bases and J shed 3 bases, with 12 bases lying between them. CDR3 loop: CASSLEQGLTDTQYF. The CDR3 region has the DNA TGTGCCAGCAGTTTAGAACAGGGACTTACAGATACGCAGTATTTT.

V usage is TRBV2 and J usage is TRBJ2-7; D remains ambiguous. Trimming stripped 4 bases from V and 6 bases from J, with 13 bases between. Looked up from germline, CDR1 is SNHLY and CDR2 is FYNNEI. This CDR3 comprises 13 residues. In DNA, the CDR3 is TGTGCCAGCAGTGGTCCCCCAGAGGTCGAGCAGTACTTC. It specifies CASSGPPEVEQYF.

The rearrangement joins TRBV7-9 to TRBJ2-1; 12 nucleotides align to TRBD2. The CDR3 is 17 amino acids. CDR1 is SEHNR, CDR2 FQNEAQ, per germline (reference sequence). With 4 bases clipped from V and 4 bases from J, the junction kept 8 bases outside the gene matches. This CDR3 reads CASSSALAGGLYNEQFF. The CDR3 DNA follows: TGTGCCAGCAGCTCCGCACTAGCGGGGGGTCTTTACAATGAGCAGTTCTTC.

This chain connects TRBV10-3 to TRBJ2-7; 7 bases fit TRBD1. Germline CDR1 and CDR2: ENHRY and SYGVKD. V shed 0 bases and J 6 bases; nucleotides not matched to a gene: 20. This CDR3 has 19 amino acids. The CDR3 region is CAISESVATGIPLVSEQYF. The CDR3 region has the DNA TGTGCCATCAGTGAGTCAGTCGCGACAGGGATCCCTCTAGTCAGCGAGCAGTACTTC.

This sequence joins TRBV13 and TRBJ2-7; D is unclear. Germline V CDR1 and CDR2: PRHDT, FYEKMQ (reference sequence). V shed 2 bases and J shed 7 bases, with 12 bases lying between them. This CDR3 is 13 amino acids long. CDR3 protein: CASSLNPLGEQYF. CDR3 coding DNA: TGTGCCAGCAGCTTAAACCCACTCGGGGAGCAGTACTTC.

The J gene is TRBJ2-5, the V gene TRBV25-1; possible D gene TRBD2, 5 bases. CDR1 is MGHDK, CDR2 SYGVNS, per germline. This CDR3 spans 14 amino acids. Trimming took 10 bases from V and 5 from J, leaving 20 bases between them. The CDR3 DNA sequence: TGTGCCACGTCGATAGTTGGTCCGGGGGAGACCCAGTACTTC. It is translated as CATSIVGPGETQYF.

The gene calls are TRBV11-2 and TRBJ1-2; tentative D call: TRBD1 (6 bases). Germline loops: CDR1 SGHAT, CDR2 FQNNGV. The CDR3 extends over 14 amino acids. The V end lost 5 bases, the J end lost 4 bases, and 14 bases lay between the germline ends. The DNA for the CDR3 is TGTGCCAGCAGCAACCCAGGGGTTGTCTATGGCTACACCTTC. Its translation is CASSNPGVVYGYTF.

The rearrangement uses TRBV4-1 and TRBJ1-6; weak D call: TRBD1 (5 bases). CDR1 and CDR2 from the germline V gene are MGHRA and YSYEKL. Between the trimmed V and J ends, which lost 1 base and 14 bases, there was a span of 18 bases. The CDR3 consists of 15 residues. For the CDR3, the DNA is TGCGCCAGCAGCCAAGTTTGGGACGGTCGTTCTGCCCTCCACTTT. Translating it yields CASSQVWDGRSALHF.

This chain connects TRBV4-1 to TRBJ2-3; D might be TRBD1 (5 bases). There are 15 residues in the CDR3. Between the trimmed V and J ends, which lost 4 bases and 1 base, there was a span of 12 bases. Germline-derived CDR1 and CDR2 are MGHRA and YSYEKL. The DNA for the CDR3 is TGCGCCAGCAGCCGACACCTACAGGGCACAGATACGCAGTATTTT. Amino acids: CASSRHLQGTDTQYF.

This sequence joins TRBV7-9 and TRBJ1-6; tentatively, D is TRBD1 (5 bases). The CDR3 contains 16 residues. The germline gives CDR1 SEHNR, CDR2 FQNEAQ (reference sequence). Trimming took 2 bases from V and 9 from J, leaving 17 bases between them. CDR3 bases: TGTGCCAGCAGCTTATGGGAGGAAAAGAGGGGTTCACCCCTCCACTTT. Residues: CASSLWEEKRGSPLHF.

The V and J genes are TRBV7-9 and TRBJ1-1; D is uncertain. Germline-derived CDR1 and CDR2 are SEHNR and FQNEAQ (reference sequence). V dropped 9 bases and J dropped 6 bases, with 14 bases sitting between them. This CDR3 has 12 amino acids. CDR3 DNA: TGTGCCAGTCAAGAGAGCTTCCCTGAAGCTTTCTTT. This codes for CASQESFPEAFF.

The count of this clone is one. The chain links TRBV11-2 to TRBJ2-5, with 7 bases lining up with TRBD2. With 4 bases clipped from V and 1 base from J, the junction kept 6 bases outside the gene matches. CDR1 and CDR2 (germline): SGHAT, FQNNGV. The CDR3 totals 15 residues. CDR3 residues: CASSWEGRSQETQYF. The CDR3 DNA follows: TGTGCCAGCAGCTGGGAGGGCCGGAGCCAAGAGACCCAGTACTTC.

V and J are TRBV14 and TRBJ1-3; D remains unclear. The V end was cut by 4 bases, the J end by 0 bases, with 10 bases between. Germline loops: CDR1 SGHDN, CDR2 FVKESK. This CDR3 comprises 15 residues. The CDR3 protein is CASSPGGSSGNTIYF. CDR3 DNA: TGTGCCAGCAGCCCTGGAGGGAGCTCTGGAAACACCATATATTTT.

The chain carries TRBV27 and TRBJ2-3; D uncertain. The CDR3 covers 13 residues. From germline, CDR1 is MNHEY and CDR2 SMNVEV (reference sequence). The V gene lost 4 bases and the J gene lost 3 bases, with 8 bases spanning the gap. Here the CDR3 reads CASSWTETDTQYF. The CDR3 bases are TGTGCCAGCAGTTGGACGGAGACAGATACGCAGTATTTT.

Worth noting for this clone: The same CDR3 also results from other DNA sequences found in this sample. The CDR3 nucleotides are TGCGCCAGCAGCCAAGAGCAAGGACTCTCCTACGAGCAGTACTTC. Translating it yields CASSQEQGLSYEQYF. The genes are TRBV4-1 and TRBJ2-7; possible D gene TRBD2, 5 bases. The V gene's germline CDR1 is MGHRA and CDR2 YSYEKL. The CDR3 extends over 15 amino acids. V was clipped by 0 bases and J by 0 bases, with 9 bases between them.

This rearrangement joins TRBV6-5 to TRBJ2-5; possibly TRBD1 for D (5 bases). The better agreement between TRBJ2-7 and the DNA end casts doubt on the J call. This CDR3 has 14 amino acids. From germline, CDR1 is MNHEY and CDR2 SVGAGI. The CDR3 nucleotides are TGTGCCAGCAGTTACACCGCCGACAGCTACGAGCAGTACTTC. This sequence encodes CASSYTADSYEQYF.

V and J are TRBV29-1 and TRBJ2-1, with D hard to call. Per the germline V gene, CDR1 is SQVTM and CDR2 is ANQGSEA. The CDR3 runs 12 residues. Trimming took off 3 bases at V and 8 bases at J, with 11 bases between the two ends. As DNA, the CDR3 is TGCAGCGTTGAGGAACCCGTGGATGAGCAGTTCTTC. Encoded protein: CSVEEPVDEQFF.

The chain employs TRBV7-9 and TRBJ2-3; 8 nucleotides agree with TRBD2. The ends lost 3 bases at V and 4 bases at J; junction bases unmatched: 6. The CDR3 length is 15 residues. The germline V gene has CDR1 SEHNR and CDR2 FQNEAQ (reference sequence). The CDR3 protein is CASSFGLAIPDTQYF. The CDR3 DNA follows: TGTGCCAGCAGCTTCGGACTAGCTATACCAGATACGCAGTATTTT. The full variable domain, rest sourced from reference TRBV7-9 and TRBJ2-3, is DTGVSQNPRHKITKRGQNVTFRCDPISEHNRLYWYRQTLGQGPEFLTYFQNEAQLEKSRLLSDRFSAERPKGSFSTLEIQRTEQGDSAMYLCASSFGLAIPDTQYFGPGTRLTVL.